This T cell receptor (beta chain) was profiled in a study of shared clonotypes between healthy human individuals. Findings and limits, study-wide: Non-shared clonotypes were found to have lower generation probabilities than the clonotypes that were shared by all four of the sorted-subset donors. Four donors held about 5% of naive CD4 clonotypes in common.

In germline, CDR1 is SGHKS, CDR2 YYEKEE (reference sequence). The CDR3 runs 13 residues. V shed 4 bases and J shed 3 bases, with 11 bases lying between them. With regard to this clone: Antigen: not known.

CD4+ cells underwent separation, giving CD45RA+ naive and CD45RA-negative memory subsets. Every immunoSEQ plate was one replicate of a subset's evenly spread DNA. Data came from immunoSEQ multiplex PCR; TCRdb stores just in-frame clones and leaves some out. Found here are 550,000 to 850,000 clones, around 72% of them singletons; the top ten hold under 2%. Sequenced material: memory CD4+ T cells sorted from blood. Subset specified: CD45RA-negative fraction. This TCR came from a woman aged 25 to 39 in good health. The J gene is TRBJ2-7, the V gene TRBV5-5; D gene ambiguous. The CDR3 region is CASSPPPNYEQYF. In DNA form, the CDR3 reads TGTGCCAGCAGCCCGCCACCAAACTACGAGCAGTACTTC.